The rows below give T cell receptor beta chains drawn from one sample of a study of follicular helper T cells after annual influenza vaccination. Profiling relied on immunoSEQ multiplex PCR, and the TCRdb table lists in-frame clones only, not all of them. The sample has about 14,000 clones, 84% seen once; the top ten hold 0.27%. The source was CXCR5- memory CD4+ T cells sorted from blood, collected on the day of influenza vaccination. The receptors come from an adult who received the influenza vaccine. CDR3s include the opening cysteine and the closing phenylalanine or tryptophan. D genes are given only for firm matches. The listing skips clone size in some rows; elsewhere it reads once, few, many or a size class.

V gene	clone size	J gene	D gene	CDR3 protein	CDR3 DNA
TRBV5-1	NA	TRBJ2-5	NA	CASSFERETQYF	TGCGCCAGCAGCTTTGAAAGGGAGACCCAGTACTTC
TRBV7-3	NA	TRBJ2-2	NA	CASSLGGRRRGTGELFF	TGTGCCAGCAGCTTAGGGGGTCGAAGGAGGGGTACCGGGGAGCTGTTTTTT
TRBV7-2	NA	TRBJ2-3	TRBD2	CASSPTSGGALGTDTQYF	TGTGCCAGCAGCCCTACTAGCGGGGGGGCCTTGGGCACAGATACGCAGTATTTT
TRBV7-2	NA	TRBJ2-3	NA	CASSTRPGSTSTDTQYF	TGTGCCAGCAGCACCCGGCCGGGTTCTACTAGCACAGATACGCAGTATTTT
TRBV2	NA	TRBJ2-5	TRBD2	CASRTSGRKETQYF	TGTGCCAGCAGGACTAGCGGGAGAAAAGAGACCCAGTACTTC
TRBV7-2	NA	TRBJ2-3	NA	CASSLGGGEIPYF	TGTGCCAGCAGCTTAGGGGGTGGGGAGATTCCCTATTTT
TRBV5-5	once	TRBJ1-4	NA	CASSPAVRATNEKLFF	TGTGCCAGCAGCCCTGCCGTCCGCGCAACTAATGAAAAACTGTTTTTT
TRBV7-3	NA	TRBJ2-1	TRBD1	CASSSPGQGNEQFF	TGTGCCAGCAGCTCGCCGGGACAGGGGAATGAGCAGTTCTTC
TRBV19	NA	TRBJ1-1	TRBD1	CASSNRGNTEAFF	TGTGCCAGTAGTAACAGGGGGAACACTGAAGCTTTCTTT
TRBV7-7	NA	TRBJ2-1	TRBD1	CASSPDRNGEQFF	TGTGCCAGCAGCCCGGACAGGAACGGTGAGCAGTTCTTC
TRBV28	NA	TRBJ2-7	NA	CASSLGPALGEQYF	TGTGCCAGCAGTTTAGGGCCAGCGCTCGGCGAGCAGTACTTC
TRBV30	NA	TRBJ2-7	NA	CAWSVQKNYEQYF	TGTGCCTGGAGTGTACAGAAGAACTACGAGCAGTACTTC
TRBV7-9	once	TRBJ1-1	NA	CASSFLQFVNTEAFF	TGTGCCAGCAGCTTCCTACAGTTTGTGAACACTGAAGCTTTCTTT
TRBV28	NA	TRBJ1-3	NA	CASMGRKGISGNTIYF	TGTGCCAGCATGGGGCGGAAGGGGATCTCTGGAAACACCATATATTTT
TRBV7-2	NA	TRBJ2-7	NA	CASSLAIPGQKEQYF	TGTGCCAGCAGCTTAGCGATCCCCGGACAGAAGGAGCAGTACTTC
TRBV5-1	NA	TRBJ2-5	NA	CASSLTSGWETQYF	TGCGCCAGCAGCTTGACAAGCGGTTGGGAGACCCAGTACTTC
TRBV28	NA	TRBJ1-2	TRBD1	CASRPGGDSYNYGYTF	TGTGCCAGCAGGCCGGGGGGGGACAGCTATAACTATGGCTACACCTTC
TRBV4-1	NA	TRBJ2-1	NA	CASSPSRGAEQFF	TGCGCCAGCAGCCCATCCCGGGGGGCTGAGCAGTTCTTC
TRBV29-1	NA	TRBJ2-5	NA	CSVVWGGSQETQYF	TGCAGCGTTGTTTGGGGTGGGTCGCAAGAGACCCAGTACTTC
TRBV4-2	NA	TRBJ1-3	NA	CASSHSGENTIYF	TGTGCCAGCAGCCATTCCGGGGAGAACACCATATATTTT
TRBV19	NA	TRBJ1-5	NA	CASRVAVSGGPQHF	TGTGCCAGTAGGGTGGCAGTGTCGGGGGGGCCCCAGCATTTT
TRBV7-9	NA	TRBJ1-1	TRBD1	CASSFRTGNTEAFF	TGTGCCAGCAGCTTCAGGACAGGGAACACTGAAGCTTTCTTT
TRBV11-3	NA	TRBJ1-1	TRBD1	CASSLSGGTEAFF	TGTGCCAGCAGCTTATCAGGGGGCACTGAAGCTTTCTTT
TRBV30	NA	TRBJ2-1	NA	CAWNPIASHNEQFF	TGTGCCTGGAATCCGATAGCGAGTCACAATGAGCAGTTCTTC
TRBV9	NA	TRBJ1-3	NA	CASSPEYSGNTIYF	TGTGCCAGCAGCCCAGAATACTCTGGAAACACCATATATTTT
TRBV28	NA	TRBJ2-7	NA	CASSFYGGGSIYEQYF	TGTGCCAGCAGTTTTTACGGCGGGGGCTCCATCTACGAGCAGTACTTC
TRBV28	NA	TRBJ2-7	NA	CASSLGLQKTYEQYF	TGTGCCAGCAGTTTAGGCCTACAGAAAACCTACGAGCAGTACTTC
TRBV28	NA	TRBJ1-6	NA	CASSSPGRKNSPLHF	TGTGCCAGCAGTTCCCCGGGACGGAAGAATTCACCCCTCCACTTT
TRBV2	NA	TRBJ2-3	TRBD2	CASSEFIAGGPSWDTQYF	TGTGCCAGCAGTGAATTTATAGCGGGGGGGCCAAGTTGGGATACGCAGTATTTT
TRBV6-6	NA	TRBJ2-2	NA	CASSNREKRTGELFF	TGTGCCAGCAGCAACCGGGAGAAAAGGACCGGGGAGCTGTTTTTT
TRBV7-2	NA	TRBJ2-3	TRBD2	CASSHSVQRGGTDTQYF	TGTGCCAGCAGTCATAGCGTCCAGCGGGGGGGCACAGATACGCAGTATTTT
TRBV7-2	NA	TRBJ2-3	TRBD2	CASSPRTSRDTQYF	TGTGCCAGCAGCCCTCGGACTAGTAGAGATACGCAGTATTTT
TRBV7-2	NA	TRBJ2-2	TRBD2	CASSFSGGAGTGELFF	TGTGCCAGCAGCTTTAGCGGGGGGGCTGGAACCGGGGAGCTGTTTTTT